This paragraph reports one T cell receptor beta chain. This entry belongs to a study of blood T cell repertoires in COVID-19. Study summary: Whether acute or convalescent, the COVID-19 samples came from the United States, Italy and Spain. T cells, B-cell-depleted T cells, or PBMCs supplied cDNA or gDNA.

The germline V gene has CDR1 MDHEN and CDR2 SYDVKM. V lost 4 bases and J 7 bases, leaving 17 bases between the germline ends. The CDR3 length is 16 residues. Source study methods: Estimation of nucleated cell counts was performed using reference gene primer amplification. The repertoire was sequenced with immunoSEQ multiplex PCR; TCRdb's copy has only in-frame clones and lacks some. Clonal size and the V and J genes are those of that table, whereas D and trimming came from the DNA. The sample lists 250,000 to 300,000 clones, 75% to 90% occurring once. The chain employs TRBV28 and TRBJ1-6, with a weak D call TRBD1 (6 bases). This receptor was obtained from a woman aged 45-65 years who had recovered from COVID-19. The sample taken for sequencing was peripheral blood. The CDR3 sequence: CASSSPIGQTNSPLHF. The CDR3 DNA follows: TGTGCCAGCAGTTCCCCGATAGGACAGACAAATTCACCCCTCCACTTT.